This is a list of T cell receptor beta chains from one sample in a study of shared clonotypes between healthy human individuals. Method: immunoSEQ multiplex PCR; TCRdb's copy keeps in-frame clones and lacks some. The sample shows approximately 1.9 million clones, 80% to 95% of them seen only once. The specimen sequenced was naive CD8+ T cells from PBMCs. Receptor source: a man aged 18-30 years in good health. Some clones in this sample may be carry-over from other donors' samples. Each CDR3 is given with its conserved first and last residue. D genes are given only for firm matches. Size is stated for part of the rows, as once, few or many counts, or as a class when the clone is expanded.

d_gene	j_gene	v_gene	abundance	CDR3nt	CDR3aa
TRBD1	TRBJ2-2	TRBV4-2	.	TGTGCCAGCAGCCCCCGGACAGGGTGGTCAACCGGGGAGCTGTTTTTT	CASSPRTGWSTGELFF
.	TRBJ2-5	TRBV5-1	.	TGCGCCAGCAGCTCTGCGGAGTTGGAAGAGACCCAGTACTTC	CASSSAELEETQYF
TRBD1	TRBJ2-3	TRBV30	.	TGTGCCTGGAGTGTACAGGGGGAGGGCACAGATACGCAGTATTTT	CAWSVQGEGTDTQYF
.	TRBJ2-2	TRBV27	.	TGTGCCAGCCAGGGGGGGTACACCGGGGAGCTGTTTTTT	CASQGGYTGELFF
.	TRBJ2-1	TRBV5-4	once	TGTGCCAGCAGCCCCGACGGTAATGAGCAGTTCTTC	CASSPDGNEQFF
.	TRBJ2-7	TRBV29-1	.	TGCAGCGTCTTGGGGCTCGGAGAGCAGTACTTC	CSVLGLGEQYF
.	TRBJ1-4	TRBV10-3	.	TGTGCCATCAGTGAAGGGACGCTGGCCAATGAAAAACTGTTTTTT	CAISEGTLANEKLFF
.	TRBJ2-1	TRBV5-1	.	TGCGCCAGCAGGCTCTCCTCCGGGACACTAAATGAGCAGTTCTTC	CASRLSSGTLNEQFF
.	TRBJ1-1	TRBV11-2	.	TGTGCCAGCAGCCCCCGGGACGGGGGTCTGAACACTGAAGCTTTCTTT	CASSPRDGGLNTEAFF
.	TRBJ2-1	TRBV7-9	.	TGTGCCAGCAGCCCTTGGATGGGTAGCGGCTACAATGAGCAGTTCTTC	CASSPWMGSGYNEQFF
.	TRBJ2-7	TRBV5-6	.	TGTGCCAGCAGCTTGGGGGACCGATCCTACGAGCAGTACTTC	CASSLGDRSYEQYF
.	TRBJ2-1	TRBV7-9	.	TGTGCCAGCAGCTTAGCTGGGCGAGAGCAGTTCTTC	CASSLAGREQFF
.	TRBJ2-1	TRBV5-1	.	TGCGCCAGCAGCTTGAACAGTTACAATGAGCAGTTCTTC	CASSLNSYNEQFF
TRBD2	TRBJ2-3	TRBV4-3	.	TGCGCCAGCAGCCCCCGGGGTAGCGGGGGGCACGGGGATACGCAGTATTTT	CASSPRGSGGHGDTQYF
.	TRBJ2-1	TRBV19	.	TGTGCCAGTAGTAAGTCCCGAGTCTCCAATGAGCAGTTCTTC	CASSKSRVSNEQFF
.	TRBJ2-7	TRBV28	.	TGTGCCAGCAGTTGGGGTTCCTACGAGCAGTACTTC	CASSWGSYEQYF
.	TRBJ2-7	TRBV7-9	.	TGTGCCAGCAGCCACCGGACAGAGCGCCTGAACGAGCAGTACTTC	CASSHRTERLNEQYF
TRBD2	TRBJ2-1	TRBV7-2	.	TGTGCCAGCAGCTTAGAAGTTCTAGCGGGCAACTCCTACAATGAGCAGTTCTTC	CASSLEVLAGNSYNEQFF
TRBD2	TRBJ2-1	TRBV14	.	TGTGCCAGCAGCCGGTGGACTAGCGGGAGTAATGGGAATGAGCAGTTCTTC	CASSRWTSGSNGNEQFF
.	TRBJ1-1	TRBV7-9	.	TGTGCCAGCAGTCCTACTAACACTGAAGCTTTCTTT	CASSPTNTEAFF
.	TRBJ2-3	TRBV4-1	once	TGCGCCAGCAGCTGGACATCTAGCACAGATACGCAGTATTTT	CASSWTSSTDTQYF
.	TRBJ2-2	TRBV7-9	.	TGTGCCAGCAGCGCTAGCCCCGGGGAGCTGTTTTTT	CASSASPGELFF
TRBD1	TRBJ1-4	TRBV2	.	TGTGCCAGCGTTACTTGGGACAGGGGCCGTGGTGGGGCACTGTTTTTT	CASVTWDRGRGGALFF
.	TRBJ2-3	TRBV11-2	.	TGTGCCAGCAGCTTATCGATTCTTTCGATGAGCACAGATACGCAGTATTTT	CASSLSILSMSTDTQYF
TRBD2	TRBJ2-1	TRBV7-8	.	TGTGCCAGCAGCGTCGGGACTAGCGGGAGCGGAATTTACAATGAGCAGTTCTTC	CASSVGTSGSGIYNEQFF
TRBD1	TRBJ2-2	TRBV14	.	TGTGCCAGCAGCCCCTCGACAGGGGTTACCGGGGAGCTGTTTTTT	CASSPSTGVTGELFF
.	TRBJ1-2	TRBV28	.	TGTGCCAGCAGTCCCGGCGGGGGGCTGGGACGGGAGGTCTATGGCTACACCTTC	CASSPGGGLGREVYGYTF
.	TRBJ2-7	TRBV4-3	.	TGCGCCAGCAGCCCTAAGGGGGGCTACGAGCAGTACTTC	CASSPKGGYEQYF
.	TRBJ2-2	TRBV7-3	.	TGTGCCAGCAGCTCTAGCAGCCCGAACACCGGGGAGCTGTTTTTT	CASSSSSPNTGELFF
TRBD1	TRBJ1-2	TRBV10-1	.	TGCGCCAGCAGTGAGCCCAGGAACAGGGGCCCACTCCTCTATGGCTACACCTTC	CASSEPRNRGPLLYGYTF
.	TRBJ2-7	TRBV7-9	.	TGTGCCAGCAGCCGCAGTTTAGCCTACGAGCAGTACTTC	CASSRSLAYEQYF
TRBD2	TRBJ2-7	TRBV5-1	few	TGCGCCAGCAGCTTGGTTCGGGAGGGCGAGCAGTACTTC	CASSLVREGEQYF
TRBD2	TRBJ2-3	TRBV2	.	TGTGCCAGCAGCCTACTAGCGGAAGACACAGATACGCAGTATTTT	CASSLLAEDTDTQYF
.	TRBJ2-5	TRBV5-1	.	TGCGCCAGCAGCGCGCCGGGTGGGGAGACCCAGTACTTC	CASSAPGGETQYF
.	TRBJ2-2	TRBV28	.	TGTGCCAGCAGTTTACTTTATCGACGCGAGGCCGGGGAGCTGTTTTTT	CASSLLYRREAGELFF
.	TRBJ2-7	TRBV9	.	TGTGCCAGCAGCGTAGCCGCGAATGTGGGGGGATCCTACGAGCAGTACTTC	CASSVAANVGGSYEQYF
TRBD2	TRBJ2-1	TRBV7-9	once	TGTGCCAGCAGCTTAGGCCTAGCGGAGCTTTACAATGAGCAGTTCTTC	CASSLGLAELYNEQFF
TRBD2	TRBJ2-1	TRBV7-8	.	TGTGCCAGCAGCCTACAGGGACTAGCCTACAATGAGCAGTTCTTC	CASSLQGLAYNEQFF
.	TRBJ2-1	TRBV15	once	TGTGCCACCAGCCAGCGCAGTGAGCAGTTCTTC	CATSQRSEQFF
.	TRBJ2-1	TRBV25-1	.	TGTGCCAGCAGTTCCGCCGAAAATGAGCAGTTCTTC	CASSSAENEQFF
TRBD2	TRBJ2-1	TRBV27	.	TGTGCCAGCAGCCGCCCGTGGGAGGGGTTGAATGAGCAGTTCTTC	CASSRPWEGLNEQFF
.	TRBJ1-2	TRBV19	.	TGTGCCAGTAGAGCCGCCCCACAGGGACCGGGCTACACCTTC	CASRAAPQGPGYTF
.	TRBJ2-7	TRBV7-6	.	TGTGCCAGCAGCTTAGGGGCAGGGGGCACTAGCGCGGGCTACGAGCAGTACTTC	CASSLGAGGTSAGYEQYF
TRBD2	TRBJ2-7	TRBV27	.	TGTGCCAGCGGGCTTAGAGCCGGGACTAGCTCCGAGCAGTACTTC	CASGLRAGTSSEQYF
.	TRBJ2-7	TRBV29-1	.	TGCAGCGCCCGGACACCCCGCTACGAGCAGTACTTC	CSARTPRYEQYF
TRBD1	TRBJ1-4	TRBV11-2	.	TGTGCCAGCAGCCCTGACAGGGATCCTAATGAAAAACTGTTTTTT	CASSPDRDPNEKLFF